This TCR beta chain derives from a study of T-cell memory formation after mild COVID-19. This clonotype occurred many times. Antigen unknown. The study's findings and limits: Some clones that responded were present in memory (sampled pre-infection), which suggests cross-reactive memory joined. Those CD4+ clones that contracted were mainly in CM and EM (CD8+ ones in EMRA). Among clones contracting day 15 to 85, CD4/CD8 was balanced, whereas later expanders leaned CD4+.

The germline gives CDR1 SQVTM, CDR2 ANQGSEA. With 3 bases removed from V and 0 bases from J, the gap between germline ends came to 9 bases. The length of the CDR3 is 13 residues. Constant-segment-primed 5'RACE gave TCR alpha and TCR beta cDNA libraries with sample barcodes and UMIs. TCRdb analysed the 5' RACE reads with MiXCR anew, one entry per CDR3 protein. The table has hundreds of thousands of distinct CDR3 sequences, approximately 18% seen once. This receptor was taken from an adult woman who had mild COVID-19 (a few samples of this study predate the infection). Cell type and time point are not known. The rearrangement joins TRBV29-1 to TRBJ2-7; unclear D gene. The sample was PBMCs or a T cell subset sorted from them (not recorded which). This CDR3 is CSVEAASSYEQYF. The DNA of the CDR3 is TGCAGCGTTGAGGCAGCGAGCTCCTACGAGCAGTACTTC.